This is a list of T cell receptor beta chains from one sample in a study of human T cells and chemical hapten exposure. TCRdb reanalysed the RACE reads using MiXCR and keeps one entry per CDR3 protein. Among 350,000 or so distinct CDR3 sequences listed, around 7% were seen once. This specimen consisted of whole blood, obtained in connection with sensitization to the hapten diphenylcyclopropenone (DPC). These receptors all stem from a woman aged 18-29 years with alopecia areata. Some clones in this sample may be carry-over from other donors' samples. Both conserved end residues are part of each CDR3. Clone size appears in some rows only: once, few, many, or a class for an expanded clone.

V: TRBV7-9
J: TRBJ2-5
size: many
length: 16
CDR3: CASSLARGGALETQYF

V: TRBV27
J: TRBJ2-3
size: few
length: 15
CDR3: CASSLLSTSTDTQYF

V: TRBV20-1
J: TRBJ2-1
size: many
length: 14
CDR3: CSHWGGQGNNEQFF

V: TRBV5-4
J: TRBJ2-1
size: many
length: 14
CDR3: CASSSRPTYNEQFF

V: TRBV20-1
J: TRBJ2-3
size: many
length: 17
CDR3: CSASGGLAGYLVDTQYF

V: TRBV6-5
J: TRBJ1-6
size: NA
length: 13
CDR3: CASNRAGSSPLHF

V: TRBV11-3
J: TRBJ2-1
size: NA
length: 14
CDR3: CASSSRVSYNEQFF

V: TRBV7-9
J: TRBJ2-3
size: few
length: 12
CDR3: CASSKFTDTQYF

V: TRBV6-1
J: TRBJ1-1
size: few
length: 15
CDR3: CAAKGASTGYTEAFF

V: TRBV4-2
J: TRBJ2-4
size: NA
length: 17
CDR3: CASSQDRGTSGKNIQYF

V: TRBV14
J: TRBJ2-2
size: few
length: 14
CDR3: CASSQVSSPGELFF

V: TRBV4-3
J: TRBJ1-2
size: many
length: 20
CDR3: CASSQTLRGHPKTANYGYTF

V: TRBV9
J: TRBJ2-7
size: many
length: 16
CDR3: CASSVESGGESYEQYF

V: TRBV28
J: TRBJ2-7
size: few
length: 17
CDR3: CASSSSGTALAPYEQYF

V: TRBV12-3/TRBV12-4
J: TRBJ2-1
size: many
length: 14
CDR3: CASKEPSSYNEQFF

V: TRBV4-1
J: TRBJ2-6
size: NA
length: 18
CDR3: CASSQDSLGYSGANVLTF

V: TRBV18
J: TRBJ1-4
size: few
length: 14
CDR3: CASSPPYTYEKLFF

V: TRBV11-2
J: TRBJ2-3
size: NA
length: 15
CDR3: CASSRVAGGTDTQYF

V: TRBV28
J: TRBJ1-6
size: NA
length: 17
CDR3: CASSLPAASSYNSPLHF

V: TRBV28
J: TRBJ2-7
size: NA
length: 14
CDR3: CATVDGAVTYEQYF

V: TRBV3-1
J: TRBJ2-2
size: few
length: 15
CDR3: CASSIGLGLAGELFF

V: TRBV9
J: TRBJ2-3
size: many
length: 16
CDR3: CASSVNFVAGPDTQYF

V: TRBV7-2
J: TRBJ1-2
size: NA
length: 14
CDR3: CASSSARANYGYTF

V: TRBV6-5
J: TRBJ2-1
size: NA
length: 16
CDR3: CASSYAFRDRGDEQFF

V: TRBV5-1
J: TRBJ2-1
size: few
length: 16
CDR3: CASSLGRTQLYNEQFF

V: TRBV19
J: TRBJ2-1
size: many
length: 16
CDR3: CASSRKRGSSYNEQFF

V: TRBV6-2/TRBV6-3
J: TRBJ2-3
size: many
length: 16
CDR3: CASSVSPGQGSDTQYF

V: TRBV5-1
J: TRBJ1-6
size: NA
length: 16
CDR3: CASSYGLSSYNSPLHF

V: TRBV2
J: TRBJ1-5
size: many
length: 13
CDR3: CASSELKNQPQHF

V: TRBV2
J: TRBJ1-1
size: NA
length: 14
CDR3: CASSQQGGDVEAFF

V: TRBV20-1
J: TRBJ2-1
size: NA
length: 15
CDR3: CSARDQAGGINEQFF

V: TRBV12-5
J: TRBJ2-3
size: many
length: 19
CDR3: CASGLSLAGGRASTDTQYF

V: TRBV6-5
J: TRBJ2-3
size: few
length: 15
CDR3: CASSYRLAGTDTQYF

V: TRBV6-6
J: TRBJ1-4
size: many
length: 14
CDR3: CASRPGQGQEKLFF

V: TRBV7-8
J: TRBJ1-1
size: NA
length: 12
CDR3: CASSPFGTEAFF

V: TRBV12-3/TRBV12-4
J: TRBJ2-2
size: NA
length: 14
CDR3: CASSPDESSGELFF

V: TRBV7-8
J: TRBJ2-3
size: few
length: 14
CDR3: CASSLDGPADTQYF

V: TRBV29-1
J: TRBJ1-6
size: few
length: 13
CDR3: CSVQEGLNSPLHF

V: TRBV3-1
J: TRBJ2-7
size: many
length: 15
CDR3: CASSQRGTGNYEQYF

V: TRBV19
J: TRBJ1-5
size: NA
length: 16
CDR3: CASRIQWLVGNQPQHF

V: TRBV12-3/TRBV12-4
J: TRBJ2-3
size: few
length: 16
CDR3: CASSFGNGGPTDTQYF

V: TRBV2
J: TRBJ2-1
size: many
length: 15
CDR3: CASRPGTSGGRGQFF

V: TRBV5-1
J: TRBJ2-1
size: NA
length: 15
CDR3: CASSIGGTTNNEQFF

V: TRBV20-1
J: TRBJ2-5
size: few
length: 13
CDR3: CSATGTGIETQYF

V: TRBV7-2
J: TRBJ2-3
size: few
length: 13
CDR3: CASSPNLISTQYF

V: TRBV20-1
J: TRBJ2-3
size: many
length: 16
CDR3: CSAMARTAPITDTQYF

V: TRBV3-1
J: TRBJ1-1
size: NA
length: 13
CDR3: CASSPYGRDEAFF

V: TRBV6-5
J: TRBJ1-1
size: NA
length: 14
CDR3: CASSYSGATTEAFF

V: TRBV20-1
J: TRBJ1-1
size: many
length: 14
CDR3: CSARYGSGSTEAFF

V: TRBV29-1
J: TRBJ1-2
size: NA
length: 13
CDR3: CSVEGEAYYGYTF

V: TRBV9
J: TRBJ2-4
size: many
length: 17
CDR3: CASSVASDGLAKNIQYF

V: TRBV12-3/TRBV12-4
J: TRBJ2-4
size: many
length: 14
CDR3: CASSLGTKKNIQYF

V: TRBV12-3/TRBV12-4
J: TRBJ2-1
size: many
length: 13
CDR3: CASSFLPYNEQFF